This is a list of T cell receptor beta chains from one sample in a study of Ad26.COV2.S vaccination and SARS-CoV-2 variants. Method: immunoSEQ multiplex PCR; TCRdb's copy keeps in-frame clones and lacks some. Among hundreds of thousands of clones listed, approximately 84% were seen once. Specimen: peripheral blood, collected in a trial of Ad26.COV2.S vaccine versus placebo. Every receptor here comes from a person between 18 and 60 years old who received the Ad26.COV2.S COVID-19 vaccine or a placebo. CDR3s include the opening cysteine and the closing phenylalanine or tryptophan. Fields, in order: CDR3 length, clone size, V gene, D gene, J gene, CDR3 DNA, CDR3 protein. The D gene is left open where the match is weak. A row's size may be missing; if present it is once, few, many or a size class.

>14|.|TRBV25-1|TRBD2|TRBJ2-5
TGTGCCAGCAGTGGAGACTCTAGCGGGCAGACCCAGTACTTC
CASSGDSSGQTQYF
>16|.|TRBV7-8|.|TRBJ2-3
TGTGCCAGCAGCCGAGGGTGGGGGAGTAGCACAGATACGCAGTATTTT
CASSRGWGSSTDTQYF
>13|.|TRBV27|.|TRBJ2-1
TGTGCCAGCACGGGTCGCTCCTACAATGAGCAGTTCTTC
CASTGRSYNEQFF
>12|.|TRBV28|TRBD1|TRBJ2-7
TGTGCCAGCAGTACAGGGGCCTACGAGCAGTACTTC
CASSTGAYEQYF
>16|once|TRBV6-6|.|TRBJ2-6
TGTGCCAGCAGCCGGGTCAGGAGCTCTGGGGCCAACGTCCTGACTTTC
CASSRVRSSGANVLTF
>21|once|TRBV24-1|TRBD2|TRBJ2-1
TGTGCCACCAGTGACGCTTTTGAGCGGGAATTCCTTCAGAGCTCCTACAATGAGCAGTTCTTC
CATSDAFEREFLQSSYNEQFF
>13|few|TRBV10-1|.|TRBJ1-4
TGCGCCAGCAGTGACAGGGATGAGGGAAAACTGTTTTTT
CASSDRDEGKLFF
>13|once|TRBV30|.|TRBJ1-3
TGTGCCTGGAGTCCGTTCTCTGGAAACACCATATATTTT
CAWSPFSGNTIYF
>16|.|TRBV6-2/TRBV6-3|.|TRBJ2-7
.
CASSSLSLDSSYEQYF
>14|.|TRBV4-1|.|TRBJ2-7
TGCGCCAGCAGCCAGGGATACGGGCATTACGAGCAGTACTTC
CASSQGYGHYEQYF
>15|.|TRBV5-8|TRBD1|TRBJ2-7
TGTGCCAGCAGCCACGGACAGGGGGGATTATACGAGCAGTACTTC
CASSHGQGGLYEQYF
>19|.|TRBV3-1/TRBV3-2|TRBD2|TRBJ2-5
TGTGCCAGCAGCCAAGATAAGGCTAGCGGGAGGAGCGGCCAAGAGACCCAGTACTTC
CASSQDKASGRSGQETQYF
>14|.|TRBV7-8|.|TRBJ2-1
TGTGCCAGCAGCTTAGCCCCCTGGGACAATGAGCAGTTCTTC
CASSLAPWDNEQFF
>16|.|TRBV4-3|.|TRBJ2-2
TGCGCCAGCAGCCAATGGAGGGGTGGGTTTGCCGGGGAGCTGTTTTTT
CASSQWRGGFAGELFF
>18|.|TRBV4-1|TRBD2|TRBJ2-2
TGCGCCAGCAGCCAAGCCAGCGGGGGGGGCACGAACACCGGGGAGCTGTTTTTT
CASSQASGGGTNTGELFF
>15|.|TRBV4-1|TRBD1|TRBJ2-5
TGCGCCAGCAGCCAGGTCGGGACAGGGGTGGAGACCCAGTACTTC
CASSQVGTGVETQYF
>15|once|TRBV7-2|.|TRBJ1-6
TGTGCCAGCAGCAACCTTTCGGTAGTAGGTTCACCCCTCCACTTT
CASSNLSVVGSPLHF
>14|.|TRBV19|.|TRBJ2-1
TGTGCCAGTAGTATAGTAGGGCTTTACAATGAGCAGTTCTTC
CASSIVGLYNEQFF
>12|once|TRBV28|.|TRBJ2-7
TGTGCCAGCAGGTCCGGCCAGTACGAGCAGTACTTC
CASRSGQYEQYF
>16|.|TRBV5-8|.|TRBJ1-1
TGTGCCAGCAGCGCCCCAATAAGGCGGAAGAACACTGAAGCTTTCTTT
CASSAPIRRKNTEAFF
>15|.|TRBV18|.|TRBJ1-2
TGTGCCAGCTCACCAGGGAGGGGGGTCGGCTATGGCTACACCTTC
CASSPGRGVGYGYTF
>13|.|TRBV11-2|.|TRBJ1-2
TGTGCCAGCAGCTCTCTCGGGCACACAGGCTACACCTTC
CASSSLGHTGYTF